This entry lists 5 T cell receptor beta chains sequenced from one sample in a study of cytomegalovirus exposure and HLA in healthy donors. The PCR was carried out with 60 Vbeta primers and 13 Jbeta primers. Libraries were prepared by immunoSEQ multiplex PCR; TCRdb keeps only in-frame clonotypes and omits some of them. The sample contains some 140,000 clones, under 85% of which appear only once. Sequencing was done on a sample of PBMCs. All receptors come from a man aged 18 to 29 in good health and CMV-seronegative.

This clone was picked up a small number of times. V is TRBV4-3 and J is TRBJ2-1; TRBD1 matches 7 bases. In germline, CDR1 is LGHNA, CDR2 YSLEER. V lost 0 bases to trimming and J lost 2 bases; unmatched junction nucleotides: 10. The CDR3 has 18 amino acids. This chain's CDR3 is CASSQDPIRQGAYNEQFF. CDR3 coding DNA: TGCGCCAGCAGCCAAGACCCCATCAGACAGGGAGCCTACAATGAGCAGTTCTTC.

This clone was detected only once. The chain employs TRBV7-3 and TRBJ2-5, with 7 bases identical to TRBD1. The CDR3 is made up of 17 amino acids. J gave up 1 base and V 3 bases, and 11 bases lay outside the gene matches. Germline values: CDR1 SGHTA, CDR2 FQGTGA. CDR3 loop: CASSFLRPTGTQETQYF. The CDR3 DNA reads as TGTGCCAGCAGCTTCCTTCGCCCGACAGGGACCCAAGAGACCCAGTACTTC. The full variable domain, in which reference TRBV7-3 and TRBJ2-5 provide the parts outside the CDR3, is GAGVSQTPSNKVTEKGKYVELRCDPISGHTALYWYRQSLGQGPEFLIYFQGTGAADDSGLPNDRFFAVRPEGSVSTLKIQRTERGDSAVYLCASSFLRPTGTQETQYFGPGTRLLVL.

The chain has TRBV7-9 and TRBJ1-3, with unresolved D. The length of the CDR3 is 15 residues. V was pared by 1 base and J by 4 bases, with 11 bases between. The germline V gene encodes CDR1 SEHNR and CDR2 FQNEAQ (reference sequence). As DNA, the CDR3 is TGTGCCAGCAGCTTAGGCGGCCCGAGGGGAAACACCATATATTTT. Protein sequence: CASSLGGPRGNTIYF.

The genes are TRBV6-5 and TRBJ2-5; D is ambiguous. V dropped 6 bases and J dropped 2 bases, with 4 bases sitting between them. This CDR3 has 11 amino acids. Per germline, CDR1 MNHEY and CDR2 SVGAGI. The CDR3 DNA follows: TGTGCCAGCAGAGCACAAGAGACCCAGTACTTC. Protein product: CASRAQETQYF.

A word on this clone: Other DNA sequences in the sample encode the same CDR3. V gene TRBV5-1 combines with J gene TRBJ1-2; 9 bases are a match to TRBD1. The CDR3 is 15 residues long. V shed 0 bases and J 4 bases; nucleotides not matched to a gene: 4. The germline V gene has CDR1 SGHRS and CDR2 YFSETQ. CDR3 amino acids: CASSLEGQGSYGYTF. The CDR3 region has the DNA TGCGCCAGCAGCTTGGAAGGACAGGGGTCCTATGGCTACACCTTC.